The 31 T cell receptor beta chains below come from one sample, sequenced in a study of CD8+ T cells in alopecia areata. Treatment denoted: oral pan-JAK inhibitor, 5-10 mg twice daily. RNA, once extracted, was reverse transcribed into cDNA for use as the sequencing template. Libraries were prepared by immunoSEQ multiplex PCR; TCRdb keeps only in-frame clonotypes and omits some of them. The sample yields about 190,000 clones, 60% seen once. Here the sequenced sample was CD4+ T cells sorted from blood, taken at week 24, from a patient treated with tofacitinib. These receptors all stem from a human donor with alopecia areata.

Worth noting for this clone: Other nucleotide sequences in the sample specify the same CDR3. The chain is built from TRBV29-1 and TRBJ2-7; D remains unclear. This CDR3 contains 11 residues. Germline CDR1 and CDR2: SQVTM and ANQGSEA. V shed 7 bases and J shed 1 base, with 8 bases lying between them. The CDR3 reads CSAGNSYEQYF. CDR3 bases: TGCAGCGCTGGGAATTCCTACGAGCAGTACTTC.

The V gene is TRBV7-2, the J gene TRBJ2-3; no firm D call. Germline CDR1 is SGHTA and CDR2 is FQGNSA. The CDR3 has 12 amino acids. Trimming stripped 4 bases from V and 8 bases from J, with 10 bases between. The DNA for the CDR3 is TGTGCCAGCAGCTCTCCCGCCAGTACGCAGTATTTT. Translation gives CASSSPASTQYF.

The chain recombines TRBV4-3 with TRBJ2-3, with D perhaps matching TRBD2 (5 bases). Per the germline V gene, CDR1 is LGHNA and CDR2 is YSLEER. The CDR3 extends over 14 amino acids. V was trimmed by 1 base and J by 4 bases, leaving 9 bases between them. Here the CDR3 reads CASSQVGGADTQYF. As DNA, the CDR3 is TGCGCCAGCAGCCAAGTAGGAGGTGCAGATACGCAGTATTTT.

The gene calls are TRBV29-1 and TRBJ2-1; D might be TRBD2 (6 bases). This CDR3 has 11 residues. Trimming pared 7 bases from V and 6 bases from J, leaving 10 bases between. Germline assignment: CDR1 SQVTM and CDR2 ANQGSEA. The CDR3 sequence: CSAASVNEQFF. The CDR3 DNA reads TGCAGCGCCGCTAGCGTCAATGAGCAGTTCTTC.

The CDR3 nucleotides are TGCAGCGTTGCAGGGTTCTCTGCCGATGAGCAGTTCTTC. Its protein is CSVAGFSADEQFF. V is TRBV29-1 and J is TRBJ2-1; maybe TRBD1 (5 bases). Per the germline V gene, CDR1 is SQVTM and CDR2 is ANQGSEA. The length of the CDR3 is 13 residues. V shed 4 bases and J shed 8 bases, with 15 bases lying between them.

This clone was seen just once. The chain employs TRBV13 and TRBJ2-7; D may be TRBD1 or TRBD2 (6 bases each). Germline-derived CDR1 and CDR2 are PRHDT and FYEKMQ (reference sequence). With 4 bases removed from V and 2 bases from J, the gap between germline ends came to 12 bases. The CDR3 consists of 14 residues. CDR3 loop: CASSSRGQAYEQYF. Here the CDR3 DNA reads TGTGCCAGCAGCTCCCGGGGGCAGGCCTACGAGCAGTACTTC. The full variable domain, with the rest looked up from reference TRBV13 and TRBJ2-7, is AAGVIQSPRHLIKEKRETATLKCYPIPRHDTVYWYQQGPGQDPQFLISFYEKMQSDKGSIPDRFSAQQFSDYHSELNMSSLELGDSALYFCASSSRGQAYEQYFGPGTRLTVT.

The chain links TRBV30 to TRBJ1-2; D ambiguous. Trimming shortened V by 2 bases and J by 1 base, and 11 bases separated the two germline ends. Germline CDR1 and CDR2: GTSNPN and SVGIG (reference sequence). The CDR3 spans 14 residues. Here the CDR3 reads CAWSSPNSNYGYTF. The CDR3 DNA follows: TGTGCCTGGAGTTCTCCGAATAGTAACTATGGCTACACCTTC.

This clone was picked up a small number of times. The rearrangement uses TRBV7-9 and TRBJ1-5, with D possibly being TRBD1 (5 bases). The CDR3 has 12 amino acids. V was pared by 3 bases and J by 7 bases, with 7 bases between. Germline CDR1 SEHNR, CDR2 FQNEAQ (reference sequence). CDR3 region: CASSLDNQPQHF. The CDR3 bases are TGTGCCAGCAGCTTGGACAACCAGCCCCAGCATTTT.

The V gene is TRBV5-1, the J gene TRBJ2-1; possible D gene TRBD2, 5 bases. Trimming took off 2 bases at V and 0 bases at J, with 15 bases between the two ends. This CDR3 region has 17 residues. Germline V gene lookup returns CDR1 SGHRS and CDR2 YFSETQ. The DNA for the CDR3 is TGCGCCAGCAGCTTTTCCGGTTCGGGGTTCTCCTACAATGAGCAGTTCTTC. Translating it yields CASSFSGSGFSYNEQFF.

The chain is built from TRBV29-1 and TRBJ1-4; D uncertain. Trimming removed 5 bases at V and 7 bases at J, with 11 bases between. This CDR3 is 12 amino acids long. Per germline, CDR1 SQVTM and CDR2 ANQGSEA. In nucleotides, the CDR3 is TGCAGCGTTTGGGCCCGTGGTGAAAAACTGTTTTTT. Translating gives CSVWARGEKLFF.

The chain couples TRBV6-6 to TRBJ1-1, with D maybe TRBD1 (6 bases). The CDR3 spans 16 residues. Trimming cost V 2 bases and J 5 bases, with 18 bases left between them. Germline CDR1 and CDR2: MNHNY and SVGAGI (reference sequence). CDR3 region: CASSYVGGRTGTEAFF. The CDR3 DNA reads as TGTGCCAGCAGTTACGTCGGGGGCCGAACAGGTACTGAAGCTTTCTTT.

The V gene is TRBV30, the J gene TRBJ2-7; a possible D gene is TRBD1 (6 bases). Germline V gene lookup returns CDR1 GTSNPN and CDR2 SVGIG (reference sequence). The CDR3 length is 13 residues. Trimming cost V 2 bases and J 0 bases, with 8 bases left between them. This chain's CDR3 is CAWSRTDSYEQYF. The CDR3 DNA sequence: TGTGCCTGGAGTCGGACAGACTCCTACGAGCAGTACTTC.

The genes are TRBV2 and TRBJ1-5; no firm D call. V was clipped by 3 bases and J by 7 bases, with 10 bases between them. CDR3 length: 13 amino acids. From germline, CDR1 is SNHLY and CDR2 FYNNEI. CDR3 residues: CASSDQAGQPQHF. For the CDR3, the DNA is TGTGCCAGCAGTGACCAGGCGGGGCAGCCCCAGCATTTT.

The gene calls are TRBV29-1 and TRBJ2-5, with 12 positions matching TRBD2. Germline CDR1 and CDR2: SQVTM and ANQGSEA. There are 13 residues in the CDR3. V gave up 5 bases and J gave up 4 bases; unmatched junction bases: 2. CDR3 DNA: TGCAGCGTTCTAGCGGGGGGGGTAGAGACCCAGTACTTC. Encoded protein: CSVLAGGVETQYF. The full variable domain, with the rest looked up from reference TRBV29-1 and TRBJ2-5, is SAVISQKPSRDICQRGTSLTIQCQVDSQVTMMFWYRQQPGQSLTLIATANQGSEATYESGFVIDKFPISRPNLTFSTLTVSNMSPEDSSIYLCSVLAGGVETQYFGPGTRLLVL.

The V and J genes are TRBV10-3 and TRBJ2-3, with 7 bases lining up with TRBD1. Per the germline V gene, CDR1 is ENHRY and CDR2 is SYGVKD. The CDR3 sequence is 15 residues long. Germline trimming cut 7 bases from V and 4 bases from J; bases unmatched to any gene: 11. CDR3 in DNA: TGTGCCATCAACCCCTCCCGGCAGGGGGCAGATACGCAGTATTTT. Translation gives CAINPSRQGADTQYF.

This chain links TRBV15 with TRBJ2-6; D call uncertain. Germline V gene data show CDR1 as LNHNV and CDR2 as YYDKDF (reference sequence). This CDR3 contains 16 residues. V was cut by 8 bases and J by 5 bases, with 19 bases left in between. CDR3 in DNA: TGTGCCACCGCCTACGGGCCATCCTTGTGGGCCAACGTCCTGACTTTC. Translating gives CATAYGPSLWANVLTF.

In its sample, this clone was seen a few times. The chain links TRBV27 to TRBJ2-7; D not certain. From germline, CDR1 is MNHEY and CDR2 SMNVEV (reference sequence). The CDR3 runs to 13 residues. V lost 10 bases, J lost 2 bases, and 15 bases lay in between. CDR3 sequence reads: CATARKLTYEQYF. The CDR3 DNA sequence: TGTGCCACCGCAAGGAAACTCACCTACGAGCAGTACTTC.

The chain is built from TRBV29-1 and TRBJ2-1; 8 bases match TRBD2. The V segment lost 3 bases and the J segment 5 bases; nucleotides outside the gene matches: 3. The CDR3 has 13 residues. Germline CDR1 is SQVTM and CDR2 is ANQGSEA. CDR3 in amino acids: CSVDRGGHNEQFF. CDR3 DNA sequence: TGCAGCGTTGATCGGGGGGGCCACAATGAGCAGTTCTTC.

This clone was seen just once. This CDR3 is also generated by other DNA sequences in the sample. The chain carries TRBV29-1 and TRBJ2-5, with D possibly being TRBD1 (6 bases). This CDR3 is built from 12 residues. The germline V and J ends were trimmed by 3 bases and 4 bases, with 9 bases remaining between them. Germline-derived CDR1 and CDR2 are SQVTM and ANQGSEA. CDR3 amino acids: CSVDRGGETQYF. CDR3 nucleotides: TGCAGCGTTGACAGGGGTGGAGAGACCCAGTACTTC. Full variable domain (remainder filled in from reference TRBV29-1 and TRBJ2-5): SAVISQKPSRDICQRGTSLTIQCQVDSQVTMMFWYRQQPGQSLTLIATANQGSEATYESGFVIDKFPISRPNLTFSTLTVSNMSPEDSSIYLCSVDRGGETQYFGPGTRLLVL.

V usage is TRBV6-6 and J usage is TRBJ1-2, with 10 bases aligning to TRBD1. With 6 bases clipped from V and 3 bases from J, the junction kept 10 bases outside the gene matches. The CDR3 is made up of 16 amino acids. Germline lookup yields CDR1 MNHNY and CDR2 SVGAGI (reference sequence). The CDR3 here is CASRTSGTGVDYGYTF. In nucleotides, the CDR3 is TGTGCCAGCAGGACTTCAGGGACAGGGGTCGACTATGGCTACACCTTC.

V usage is TRBV30 and J usage is TRBJ2-7; D ambiguous. The CDR3 runs 11 residues. Per germline, CDR1 GTSNPN and CDR2 SVGIG (reference sequence). Trimming took 1 base from V and 6 from J, leaving 7 bases between them. This CDR3 is CAWSEGAEQYF. The CDR3 region has the DNA TGTGCCTGGAGTGAAGGAGCCGAGCAGTACTTC.

This clone was observed a few times. The J gene is TRBJ2-3, the V gene TRBV12-5; tentatively, D is TRBD2 (6 bases). The CDR3 has 13 amino acids. V was pared by 6 bases and J by 6 bases, with 13 bases between. In germline, CDR1 is LGHNT, CDR2 FRNRAP. The CDR3 reads CASGAGGVDTQYF. The CDR3 bases are TGTGCTAGTGGGGCCGGGGGTGTGGATACGCAGTATTTT.

The chain combines TRBV4-2 with TRBJ2-1; D may correspond to TRBD1 or TRBD2 (6 bases each). The germline V gene has CDR1 LGHNA and CDR2 YNFKEQ. Deletions cut 0 bases from V and 5 bases from J, with 11 bases between. The CDR3 covers 15 residues. The CDR3 sequence: CASSQDGGHNNEQFF. In nucleotides, the CDR3 is TGTGCCAGCAGCCAAGACGGGGGACATAACAATGAGCAGTTCTTC.

This chain links TRBV27 with TRBJ1-2; 12 bases fit TRBD1. CDR1 MNHEY and CDR2 SMNVEV come from the germline V gene (reference sequence). The CDR3 has 15 residues. Germline trimming cut 3 bases from V and 5 bases from J; bases unmatched to any gene: 4. The CDR3 loop is CASSFGTGGRYGYTF. In nucleotides, the CDR3 is TGTGCCAGCAGTTTTGGGACAGGGGGCCGATATGGCTACACCTTC.

This sequence joins TRBV5-1 and TRBJ2-7; TRBD1 matches at 10 bases. From germline, CDR1 is SGHRS and CDR2 YFSETQ. This CDR3 is built from 16 residues. V gave up 4 bases and J gave up 6 bases; unmatched junction bases: 13. The CDR3 DNA sequence: TGCGCCAGCAGCCAGAACAGGGACAGGGGAATTCGCGAGCAGTACTTC. As protein: CASSQNRDRGIREQYF.

The chain has TRBV30 and TRBJ2-7; 7 bases are shared with TRBD2. CDR3 length: 14 residues. V lost 3 bases, J lost 0 bases, and 5 bases stayed unmatched. Per germline, CDR1 GTSNPN and CDR2 SVGIG (reference sequence). CDR3 amino acids: CAWRASGDSYEQYF. As DNA, the CDR3 is TGTGCCTGGAGGGCAAGCGGGGACTCCTACGAGCAGTACTTC.

V gene TRBV29-1 combines with J gene TRBJ1-1, with D unresolved. The germline V and J ends were trimmed by 7 bases and 1 base, with 13 bases remaining between them. The CDR3 totals 13 residues. Germline V gives CDR1 SQVTM, CDR2 ANQGSEA. The CDR3 sequence: CSAHSLSNTEAFF. In DNA, the CDR3 is TGCAGCGCTCATTCCCTCTCGAACACTGAAGCTTTCTTT.

The CDR3 sequence is CAWSVQGVTEAFF. Written as DNA, the CDR3 is TGTGCCTGGAGTGTACAGGGGGTCACTGAAGCTTTCTTT. J is TRBJ1-1 and V is TRBV30; 8 positions match TRBD1. V lost 0 bases to trimming and J lost 4 bases; unmatched junction nucleotides: 1. Germline lookup yields CDR1 GTSNPN and CDR2 SVGIG (reference sequence). The CDR3 length is 13 residues.

This clone occurred once. This chain connects TRBV29-1 to TRBJ1-1; D unclear. V gave up 2 bases and J gave up 2 bases, with 15 bases separating them. The CDR3 has 15 amino acids. CDR1 and CDR2 (germline): SQVTM, ANQGSEA. CDR3 sequence: CSVEHPQRRNTEAFF. CDR3 DNA sequence: TGCAGCGTTGAACACCCTCAAAGGAGAAACACTGAAGCTTTCTTT.

J is TRBJ1-5 and V is TRBV15, with D hard to call. V lost 1 base to trimming and J lost 4 bases, with 14 bases between them. The CDR3 runs to 16 residues. The germline CDR1 and CDR2 sequences are LNHNV and YYDKDF (reference sequence). The CDR3 protein is CATSRADVGLNQPQHF. In nucleotides, the CDR3 is TGTGCCACCAGCAGAGCCGATGTAGGGTTGAATCAGCCCCAGCATTTT. The whole variable domain, remainder taken from reference TRBV15 and TRBJ1-5, is DAMVIQNPRYQVTQFGKPVTLSCSQTLNHNVMYWYQQKSSQAPKLLFHYYDKDFNNEADTPDNFQSRRPNTSFCFLDIRSPGLGDTAMYLCATSRADVGLNQPQHFGDGTRLSIL.

V usage is TRBV5-1 and J usage is TRBJ2-5; 8 bases map to TRBD1. V gave up 1 base and J gave up 3 bases; unmatched junction bases: 5. The CDR3 runs to 15 residues. The germline CDR1 and CDR2 sequences are SGHRS and YFSETQ. In nucleotides, the CDR3 is TGCGCCAGCAGCTTGCAGGGGGCGTTTGAAGAGACCCAGTACTTC. Protein sequence: CASSLQGAFEETQYF. The full variable domain, its missing parts supplied by reference TRBV5-1 and TRBJ2-5, is KAGVTQTPRYLIKTRGQQVTLSCSPISGHRSVSWYQQTPGQGLQFLFEYFSETQRNKGNFPGRFSGRQFSNSRSEMNVSTLELGDSALYLCASSLQGAFEETQYFGPGTRLLVL.